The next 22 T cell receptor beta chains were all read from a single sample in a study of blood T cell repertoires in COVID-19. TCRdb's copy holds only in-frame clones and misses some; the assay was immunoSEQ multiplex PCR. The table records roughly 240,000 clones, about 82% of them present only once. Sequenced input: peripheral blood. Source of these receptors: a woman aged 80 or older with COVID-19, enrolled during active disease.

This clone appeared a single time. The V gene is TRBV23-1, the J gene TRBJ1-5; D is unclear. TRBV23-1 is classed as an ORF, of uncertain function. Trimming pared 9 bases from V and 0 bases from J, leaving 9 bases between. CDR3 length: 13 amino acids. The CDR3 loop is CARIVRSNQPQHF. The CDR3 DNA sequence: TGCGCCAGGATAGTCCGTAGCAATCAGCCCCAGCATTTT.

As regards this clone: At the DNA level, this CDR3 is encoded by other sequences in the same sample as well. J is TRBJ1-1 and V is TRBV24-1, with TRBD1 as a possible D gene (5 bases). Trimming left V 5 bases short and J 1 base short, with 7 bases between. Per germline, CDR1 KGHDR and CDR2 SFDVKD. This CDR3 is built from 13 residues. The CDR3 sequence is CATSVQGNTEAFF. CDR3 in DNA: TGTGCCACCAGTGTCCAGGGGAACACTGAAGCTTTCTTT.

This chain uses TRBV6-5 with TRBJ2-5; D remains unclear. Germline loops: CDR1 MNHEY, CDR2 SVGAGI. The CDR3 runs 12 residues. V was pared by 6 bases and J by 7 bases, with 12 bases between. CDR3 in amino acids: CASSRTTGTQYF. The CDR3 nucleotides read TGTGCCAGCAGCCGTACGACTGGGACCCAGTACTTC.

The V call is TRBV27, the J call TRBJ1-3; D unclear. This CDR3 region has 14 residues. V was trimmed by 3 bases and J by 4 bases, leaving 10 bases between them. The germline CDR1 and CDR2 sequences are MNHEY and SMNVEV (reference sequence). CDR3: CASSFSGIGNTIYF. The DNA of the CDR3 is TGTGCCAGCAGTTTTTCGGGAATAGGAAACACCATATATTTT.

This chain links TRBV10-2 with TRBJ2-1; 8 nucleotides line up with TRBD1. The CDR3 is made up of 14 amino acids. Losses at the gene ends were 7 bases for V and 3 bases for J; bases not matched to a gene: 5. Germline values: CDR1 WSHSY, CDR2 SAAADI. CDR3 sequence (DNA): TGCGCCAGCATAGCGGACAGGGTCTACAATGAGCAGTTCTTC. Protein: CASIADRVYNEQFF.

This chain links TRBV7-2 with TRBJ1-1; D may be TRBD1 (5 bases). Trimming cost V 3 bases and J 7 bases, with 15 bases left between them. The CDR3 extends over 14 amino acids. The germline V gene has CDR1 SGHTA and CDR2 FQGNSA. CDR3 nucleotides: TGTGCCAGCAGCTTTTCCGGGGGGATCAGTGAAGCTTTCTTT. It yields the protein CASSFSGGISEAFF.

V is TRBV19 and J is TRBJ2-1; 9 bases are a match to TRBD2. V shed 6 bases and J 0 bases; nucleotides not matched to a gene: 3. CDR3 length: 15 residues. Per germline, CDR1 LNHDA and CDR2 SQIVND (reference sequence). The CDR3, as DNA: TGTGCCAGTAGCCGGACTAGCGACTCCTACAATGAGCAGTTCTTC. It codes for CASSRTSDSYNEQFF.

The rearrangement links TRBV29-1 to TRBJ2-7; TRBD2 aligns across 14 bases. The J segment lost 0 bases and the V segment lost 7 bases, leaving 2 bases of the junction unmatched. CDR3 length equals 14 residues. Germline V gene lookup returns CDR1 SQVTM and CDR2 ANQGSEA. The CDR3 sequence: CSGTSGGSSYEQYF. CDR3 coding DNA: TGCAGCGGGACTAGCGGGGGGAGCTCCTACGAGCAGTACTTC.

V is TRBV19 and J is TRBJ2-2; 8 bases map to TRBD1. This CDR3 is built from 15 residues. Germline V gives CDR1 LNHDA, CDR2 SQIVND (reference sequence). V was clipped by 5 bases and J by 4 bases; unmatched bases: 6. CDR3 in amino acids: CASSAGGSGTGELFF. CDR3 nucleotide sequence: TGTGCCAGTAGTGCAGGGGGCTCGGGCACCGGGGAGCTGTTTTTT.

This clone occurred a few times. The CDR3 is CASKGTSGGQETQYF. As DNA, the CDR3 is TGTGCCAGCAAAGGGACTAGCGGGGGACAAGAGACCCAGTACTTC. The J gene is TRBJ2-5, the V gene TRBV2, with TRBD2 identical over 14 bases. J was trimmed by 2 bases and V by 7 bases; bases with no gene match: 3. The V gene's germline CDR1 is SNHLY and CDR2 FYNNEI. This CDR3 has 15 residues.

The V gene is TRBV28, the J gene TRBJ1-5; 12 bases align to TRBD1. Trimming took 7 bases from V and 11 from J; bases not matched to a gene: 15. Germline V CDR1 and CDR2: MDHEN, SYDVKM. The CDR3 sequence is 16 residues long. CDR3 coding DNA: TGTGCCAGCACCTTGCGGGGACAGGGGGCCGTATTGACCCAGCATTTT. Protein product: CASTLRGQGAVLTQHF.

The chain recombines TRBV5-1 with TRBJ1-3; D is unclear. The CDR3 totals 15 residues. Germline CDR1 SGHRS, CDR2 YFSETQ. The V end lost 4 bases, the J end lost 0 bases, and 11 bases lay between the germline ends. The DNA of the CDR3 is TGCGCCAGCAGCCTCGGACTGACCTCTGGAAACACCATATATTTT. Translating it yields CASSLGLTSGNTIYF.

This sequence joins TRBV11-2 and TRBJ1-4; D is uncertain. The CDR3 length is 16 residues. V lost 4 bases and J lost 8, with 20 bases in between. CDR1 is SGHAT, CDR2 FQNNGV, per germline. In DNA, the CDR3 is TGTGCCAGCAGCTCCGGGAATTCGGCCTTAATCGAAAAACTGTTTTTT. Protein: CASSSGNSALIEKLFF.

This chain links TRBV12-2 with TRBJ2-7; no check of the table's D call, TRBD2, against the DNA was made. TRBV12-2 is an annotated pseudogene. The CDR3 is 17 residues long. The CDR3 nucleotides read TGTGCAAGTCGCTTAGGGAAAACTAGCGGGGGCCCCTACGAGCAGTACTTC. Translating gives CASRLGKTSGGPYEQYF.

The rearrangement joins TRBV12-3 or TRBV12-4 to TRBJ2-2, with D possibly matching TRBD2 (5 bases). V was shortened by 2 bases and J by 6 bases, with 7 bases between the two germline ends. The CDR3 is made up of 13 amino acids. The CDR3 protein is CASSLNGAGELFF. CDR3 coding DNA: TGTGCCAGCAGTTTAAACGGGGCCGGGGAGCTGTTTTTT.

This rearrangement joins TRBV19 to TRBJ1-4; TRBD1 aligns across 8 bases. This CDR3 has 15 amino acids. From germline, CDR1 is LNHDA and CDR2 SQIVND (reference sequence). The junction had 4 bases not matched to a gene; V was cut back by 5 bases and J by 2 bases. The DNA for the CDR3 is TGTGCCAGTAGTGCAAGACAGGGGACTAATGAAAAACTGTTTTTT. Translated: CASSARQGTNEKLFF.

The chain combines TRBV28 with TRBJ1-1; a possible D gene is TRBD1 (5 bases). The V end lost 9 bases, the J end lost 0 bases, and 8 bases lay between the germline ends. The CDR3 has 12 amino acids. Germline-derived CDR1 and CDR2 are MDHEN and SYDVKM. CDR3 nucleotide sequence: TGTGCCAGGGGGGGTGTGAACACTGAAGCTTTCTTT. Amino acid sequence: CARGGVNTEAFF.

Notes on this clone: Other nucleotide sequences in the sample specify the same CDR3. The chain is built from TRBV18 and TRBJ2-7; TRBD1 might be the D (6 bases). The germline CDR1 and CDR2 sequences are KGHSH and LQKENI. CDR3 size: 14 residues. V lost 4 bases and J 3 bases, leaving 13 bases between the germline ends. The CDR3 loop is CASSLGTSSYEQYF. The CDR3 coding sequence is TGTGCCAGCTCACTAGGGACATCAAGCTACGAGCAGTACTTC. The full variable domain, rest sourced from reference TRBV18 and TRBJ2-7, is NAGVMQNPRHLVRRRGQEARLRCSPMKGHSHVYWYRQLPEEGLKFMVYLQKENIIDESGMPKERFSAEFPKEGPSILRIQQVVRGDSAAYFCASSLGTSSYEQYFGPGTRLTVT.

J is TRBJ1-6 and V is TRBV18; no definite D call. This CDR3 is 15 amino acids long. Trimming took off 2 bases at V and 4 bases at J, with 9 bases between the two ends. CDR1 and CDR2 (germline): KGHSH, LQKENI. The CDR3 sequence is CASSPATDYNSPLHF. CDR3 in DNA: TGTGCCAGCTCACCAGCTACAGATTATAATTCACCCCTCCACTTT.

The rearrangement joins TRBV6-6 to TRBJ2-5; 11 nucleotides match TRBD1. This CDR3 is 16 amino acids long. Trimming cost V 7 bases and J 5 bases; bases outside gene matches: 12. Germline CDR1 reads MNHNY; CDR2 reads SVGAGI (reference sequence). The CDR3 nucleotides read TGTGCCAGCACCCCCGGACAGGGGGCTGTTTGGGAGACCCAGTACTTC. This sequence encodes CASTPGQGAVWETQYF.

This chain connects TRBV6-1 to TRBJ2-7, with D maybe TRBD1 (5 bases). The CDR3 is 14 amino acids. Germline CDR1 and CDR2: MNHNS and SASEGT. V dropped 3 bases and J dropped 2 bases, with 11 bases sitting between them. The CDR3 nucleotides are TGTGCCAGCAGTGACGCATCAGGGACCTACGAGCAGTACTTC. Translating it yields CASSDASGTYEQYF.

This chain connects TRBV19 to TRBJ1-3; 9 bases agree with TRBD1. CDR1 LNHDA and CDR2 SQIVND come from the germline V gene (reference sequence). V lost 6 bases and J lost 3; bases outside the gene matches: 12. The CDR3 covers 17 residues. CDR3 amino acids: CASRKRTGVGSGNTIYF. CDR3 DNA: TGTGCCAGTAGGAAACGGACAGGGGTAGGGAGTGGAAACACCATATATTTT.